This T cell receptor beta chain was sequenced for a study of cytomegalovirus exposure and HLA in healthy donors. General study points: The authors enumerated under 200 TCR beta chains as linked to cytomegalovirus.

There are 14 residues in the CDR3. V gave up 6 bases and J gave up 1 base; unmatched junction bases: 3. Per the germline V gene, CDR1 is ENHRY and CDR2 is SYGVKD. Points on this clone: Its antigen is not known.

60 Vbeta and 13 Jbeta primers were used in PCR. Using immunoSEQ multiplex PCR, the repertoire was profiled, and TCRdb retains in-frame clones only, with some absent. The sample carries approximately 160,000 clones, 70% to 80% recorded once. The V gene is TRBV10-3, the J gene TRBJ2-3; 8 bases agree with TRBD1. The sequenced sample consisted of PBMCs. The origin of this receptor is a man aged 18 to 29 in good health and CMV-seropositive. CDR3: CAIRRGQGTDTQYF. The CDR3 DNA sequence: TGTGCCATCAGGAGGGGACAGGGCACAGATACGCAGTATTTT.